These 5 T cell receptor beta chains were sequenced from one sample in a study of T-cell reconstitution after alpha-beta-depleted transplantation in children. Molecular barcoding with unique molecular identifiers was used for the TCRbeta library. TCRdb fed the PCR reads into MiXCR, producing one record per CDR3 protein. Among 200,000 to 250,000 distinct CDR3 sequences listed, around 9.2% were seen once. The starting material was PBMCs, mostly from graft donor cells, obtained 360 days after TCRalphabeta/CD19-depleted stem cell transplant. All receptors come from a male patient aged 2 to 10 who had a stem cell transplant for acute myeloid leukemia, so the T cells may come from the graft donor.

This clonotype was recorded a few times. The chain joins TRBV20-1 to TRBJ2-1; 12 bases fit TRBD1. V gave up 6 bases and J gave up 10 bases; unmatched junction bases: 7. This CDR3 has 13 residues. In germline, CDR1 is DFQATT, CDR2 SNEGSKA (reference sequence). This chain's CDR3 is CSARDRGRREQFF. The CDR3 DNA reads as TGCAGTGCGAGGGACAGGGGGCGCCGGGAGCAGTTCTTC.

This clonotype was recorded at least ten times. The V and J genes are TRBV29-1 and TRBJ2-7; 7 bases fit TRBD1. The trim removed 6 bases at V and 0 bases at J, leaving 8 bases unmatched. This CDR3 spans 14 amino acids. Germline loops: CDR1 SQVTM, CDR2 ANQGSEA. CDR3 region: CSVQGQVSSYEQYF. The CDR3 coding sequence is TGCAGCGTCCAAGGACAGGTCAGCTCCTACGAGCAGTACTTC.

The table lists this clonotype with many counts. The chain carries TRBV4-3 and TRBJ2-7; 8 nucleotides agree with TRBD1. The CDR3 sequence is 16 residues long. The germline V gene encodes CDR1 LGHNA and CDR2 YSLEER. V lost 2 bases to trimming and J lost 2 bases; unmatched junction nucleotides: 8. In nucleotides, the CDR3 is TGCGCCAGCAGCCAAAATCCGACAGGGGAGGCCTACGAGCAGTACTTC. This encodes CASSQNPTGEAYEQYF.

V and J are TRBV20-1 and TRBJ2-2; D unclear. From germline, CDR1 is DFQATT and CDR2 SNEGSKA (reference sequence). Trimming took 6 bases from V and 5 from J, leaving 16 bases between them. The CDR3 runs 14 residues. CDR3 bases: TGCAGTGCCCTCCTGACCGCCGAGACCGGGGAGCTGTTTTTT. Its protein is CSALLTAETGELFF.

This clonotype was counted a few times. The CDR3 protein is CASSQDRSYEQYV. CDR3 DNA: TGTGCCAGCTCACAGGACAGGTCCTACGAGCAGTACGTC. The genes are TRBV18 and TRBJ2-7; 7 nucleotides line up with TRBD1. V was pared by 4 bases and J by 1 base, with 1 base of the junction left unmatched. CDR1 is KGHSH, CDR2 LQKENI, per germline. The CDR3 covers 13 residues.